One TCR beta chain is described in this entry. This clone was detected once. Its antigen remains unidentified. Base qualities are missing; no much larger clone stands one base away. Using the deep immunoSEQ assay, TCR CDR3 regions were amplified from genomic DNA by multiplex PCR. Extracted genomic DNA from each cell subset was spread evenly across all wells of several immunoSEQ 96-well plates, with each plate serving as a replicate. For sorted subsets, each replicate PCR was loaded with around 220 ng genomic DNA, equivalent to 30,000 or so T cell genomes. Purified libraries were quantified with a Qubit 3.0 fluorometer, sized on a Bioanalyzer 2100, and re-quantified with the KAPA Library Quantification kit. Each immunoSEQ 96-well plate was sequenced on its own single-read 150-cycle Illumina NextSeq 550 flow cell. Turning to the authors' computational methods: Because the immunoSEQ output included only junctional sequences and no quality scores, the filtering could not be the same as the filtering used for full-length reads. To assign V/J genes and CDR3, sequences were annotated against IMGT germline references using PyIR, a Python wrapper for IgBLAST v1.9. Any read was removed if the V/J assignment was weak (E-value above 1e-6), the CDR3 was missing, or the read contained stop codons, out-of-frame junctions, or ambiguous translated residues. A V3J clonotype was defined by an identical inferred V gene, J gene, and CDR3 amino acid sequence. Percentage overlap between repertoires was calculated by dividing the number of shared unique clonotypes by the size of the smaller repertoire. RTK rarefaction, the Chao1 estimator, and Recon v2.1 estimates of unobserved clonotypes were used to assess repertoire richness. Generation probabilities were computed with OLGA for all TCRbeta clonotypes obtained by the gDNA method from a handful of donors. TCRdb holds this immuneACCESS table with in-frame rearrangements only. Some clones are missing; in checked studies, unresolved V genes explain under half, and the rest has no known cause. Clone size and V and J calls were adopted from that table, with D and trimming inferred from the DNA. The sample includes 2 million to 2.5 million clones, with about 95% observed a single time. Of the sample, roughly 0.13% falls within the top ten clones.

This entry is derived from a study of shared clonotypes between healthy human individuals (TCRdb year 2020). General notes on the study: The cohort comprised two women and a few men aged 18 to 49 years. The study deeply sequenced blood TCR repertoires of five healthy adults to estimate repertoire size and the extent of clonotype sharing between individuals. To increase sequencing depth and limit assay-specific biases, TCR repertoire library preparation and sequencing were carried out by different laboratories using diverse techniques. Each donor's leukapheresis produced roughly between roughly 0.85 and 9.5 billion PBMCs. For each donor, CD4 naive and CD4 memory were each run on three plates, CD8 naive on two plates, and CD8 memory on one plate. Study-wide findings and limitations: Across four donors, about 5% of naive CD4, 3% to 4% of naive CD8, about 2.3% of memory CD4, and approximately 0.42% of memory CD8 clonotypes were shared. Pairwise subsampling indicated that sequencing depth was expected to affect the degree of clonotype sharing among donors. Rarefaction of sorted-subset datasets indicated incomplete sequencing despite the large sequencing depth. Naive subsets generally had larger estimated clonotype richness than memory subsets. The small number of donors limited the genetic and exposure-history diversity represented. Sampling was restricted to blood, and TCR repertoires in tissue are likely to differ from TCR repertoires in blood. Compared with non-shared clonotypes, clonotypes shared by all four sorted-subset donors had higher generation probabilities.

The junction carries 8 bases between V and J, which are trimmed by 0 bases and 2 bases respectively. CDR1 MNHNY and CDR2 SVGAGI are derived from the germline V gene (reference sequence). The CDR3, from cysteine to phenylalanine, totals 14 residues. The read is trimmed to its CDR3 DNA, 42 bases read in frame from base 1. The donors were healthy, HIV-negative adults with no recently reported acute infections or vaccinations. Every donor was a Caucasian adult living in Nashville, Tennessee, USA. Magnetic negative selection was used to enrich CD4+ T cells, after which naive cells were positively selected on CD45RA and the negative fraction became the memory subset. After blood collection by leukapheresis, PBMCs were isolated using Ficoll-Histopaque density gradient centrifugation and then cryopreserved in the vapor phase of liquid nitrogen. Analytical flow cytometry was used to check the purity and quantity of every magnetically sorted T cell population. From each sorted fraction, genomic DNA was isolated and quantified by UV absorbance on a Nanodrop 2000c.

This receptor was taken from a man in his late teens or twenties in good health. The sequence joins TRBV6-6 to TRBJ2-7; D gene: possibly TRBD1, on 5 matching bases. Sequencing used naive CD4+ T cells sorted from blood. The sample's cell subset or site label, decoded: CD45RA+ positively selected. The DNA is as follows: TGTGCCAGCAGTTACTCAGGGGTCACCTACGAGCAGTACTTC. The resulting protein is CASSYSGVTYEQYF.